A single sample gave rise to the 20 T cell receptor beta chains below, sequenced in a study of identical twins. TCRdb redid the calling of the 5' RACE reads with MiXCR, one entry per CDR3 protein. The sample contains 220,000 or so distinct CDR3 sequences, roughly 7% of which appear only once. These data were also filed under a second study, of yellow fever vaccine responses in identical twins.

The sample comprised memory (CD45RO+) T cells sorted from blood. These receptors all come from a young woman in good health.

This clonotype appeared many times. The V and J genes are TRBV10-1 and TRBJ2-3, with 8 bases matching TRBD2. The CDR3 is made up of 15 amino acids. The germline V gene encodes CDR1 WNHNN and CDR2 SYGVQD (reference sequence). With 2 bases clipped from V and 2 bases from J, the junction kept 3 bases outside the gene matches. CDR3 in DNA: TGCGCCAGCAGTGAGACTAGCGGAATCACAGATACGCAGTATTTT. Its protein is CASSETSGITDTQYF.

The V gene is TRBV5-1, the J gene TRBJ2-3; either TRBD1 or TRBD2 may supply D (5 bases each). The CDR3 is made up of 14 amino acids. The V gene lost 4 bases and the J gene lost 1 base, with 10 bases spanning the gap. The germline CDR1 and CDR2 sequences are SGHRS and YFSETQ. CDR3 coding DNA: TGCGCCAGCAGCACCGGGACGGGCACAGATACGCAGTATTTT. Its translation is CASSTGTGTDTQYF.

The rearrangement uses TRBV10-1 and TRBJ2-5; 11 bases line up with TRBD2. Germline CDR1 is WNHNN and CDR2 is SYGVQD (reference sequence). The CDR3 consists of 14 residues. With V trimmed by 2 bases and J by 5 bases, 1 base remained unmatched. The CDR3 sequence is CASSEGLAGETQYF. In DNA, the CDR3 is TGCGCCAGCAGTGAGGGACTAGCGGGTGAGACCCAGTACTTC.

This clonotype was detected a few times. The chain uses TRBV13 and TRBJ2-7; 13 bases fit TRBD2. Germline V lookup: CDR1 PRHDT, CDR2 FYEKMQ (reference sequence). J lost 5 bases, V lost 5 bases, and 12 bases had no gene match. The CDR3 extends over 17 amino acids. CDR3 DNA: TGTGCCAGCAGCCCAAACCCCGGGACTAGCGGGAAGAACGAGCAGTACTTC. Its translation: CASSPNPGTSGKNEQYF.

The chain links TRBV28 to TRBJ2-5; 11 bases are a match to TRBD2. This CDR3 contains 16 residues. From germline, CDR1 is MDHEN and CDR2 SYDVKM. Unmatched junction bases numbered 11, after V lost 6 bases and J lost 5 bases. The CDR3 loop is CASSTRSGGARETQYF. The CDR3 nucleotides are TGTGCCAGCAGCACCCGTAGCGGGGGGGCCAGGGAGACCCAGTACTTC.

This chain joins TRBV7-6 and TRBJ2-1, with 15 positions matching TRBD2. Trimming took 0 bases from V and 8 from J; bases not matched to a gene: 5. CDR3 length equals 17 residues. CDR1 is SGHVS and CDR2 is FNYEAQ in the germline V gene. The CDR3: CASSLASGLAGGHEQFF. CDR3 DNA sequence: TGTGCCAGCAGCTTAGCGTCGGGACTAGCGGGGGGCCATGAGCAGTTCTTC.

The chain uses TRBV24-1 and TRBJ1-2; no clear D. Germline-derived CDR1 and CDR2 are KGHDR and SFDVKD. Trimming cost V 12 bases and J 8 bases, with 12 bases left between them. The CDR3 runs to 10 residues. The CDR3 DNA reads TGTGCCCCATCGAGCCGGGGCTACACCTTC. Its translation: CAPSSRGYTF.

This clonotype was seen only a few times. This rearrangement joins TRBV27 to TRBJ1-1; TRBD1 might be the D (6 bases). This CDR3 comprises 14 residues. Trimming cost V 5 bases and J 11 bases, with 21 bases left between them. CDR1 is MNHEY, CDR2 SMNVEV, per germline (reference sequence). The CDR3 DNA reads as TGTGCCAGCAGTCCAGTCCCTCAACAGGGTCGGGCTTTCTTT. Translated, it gives CASSPVPQQGRAFF.

The chain is built from TRBV9 and TRBJ1-4, with 8 bases identical to TRBD1. Trimming removed 3 bases from V and 3 bases from J; junction bases left unmatched: 1. Germline loops: CDR1 SGDLS, CDR2 YYNGEE. There are 14 residues in the CDR3. CDR3 amino acids: CASSAGQANEKLFF. CDR3 in DNA: TGTGCCAGCAGCGCGGGACAGGCTAATGAAAAACTGTTTTTT.

This chain uses TRBV20-1 with TRBJ2-1; 13 bases fit TRBD2. The CDR3 is 19 residues long. Germline CDR1 and CDR2: DFQATT and SNEGSKA (reference sequence). Trimming at V came to 3 bases and at J to 10 bases, leaving 21 bases not matched to a gene. The CDR3 DNA follows: TGCAGTGCTAGGGCGCCGGGACTAGCGGGATCCTGGAGGATGTCCGAGCAGTTCTTC. Protein: CSARAPGLAGSWRMSEQFF.

This clonotype was seen many times. The V call is TRBV5-1, the J call TRBJ1-5; the D gene is possibly TRBD1 (6 bases). Germline loops: CDR1 SGHRS, CDR2 YFSETQ. V was trimmed by 2 bases and J by 7 bases, leaving 13 bases between them. The CDR3 loop spans 14 amino acids. CDR3 sequence (DNA): TGCGCCAGCAGCTTAACGGGGGGCAGACAGCCCCAGCATTTT. This gives the protein CASSLTGGRQPQHF.

This clonotype was recorded many times. The V gene is TRBV6-6, the J gene TRBJ1-2, with D unresolved. V was pared by 5 bases and J by 0 bases, with 7 bases between. The germline gives CDR1 MNHNY, CDR2 SVGAGI (reference sequence). This CDR3 has 13 residues. CDR3 in amino acids: CASSQTSNYGYTF. CDR3 bases: TGTGCCAGCAGTCAGACATCTAACTATGGCTACACCTTC.

This clonotype was detected only a few times. This chain connects TRBV19 to TRBJ2-5; D is perhaps TRBD1 or TRBD2 (6 bases each). The germline V gene encodes CDR1 LNHDA and CDR2 SQIVND (reference sequence). CDR3 length equals 13 residues. V was trimmed by 10 bases and J by 1 base, leaving 13 bases between them. CDR3 sequence: CATGGHSQETQYF. The CDR3, as DNA: TGTGCCACCGGGGGACACAGCCAAGAGACCCAGTACTTC.

This clonotype was seen only a few times. This chain uses TRBV12-3 or TRBV12-4 with TRBJ2-2; TRBD2 matches 12 bases. The CDR3 is 17 residues long. Trimming cost V 5 bases and J 7 bases; bases outside gene matches: 11. CDR3 nucleotides: TGTGCCAGCAGTCTAAGACTAGCGGGGGTCCACGGCGGGGAGCTGTTTTTT. This encodes CASSLRLAGVHGGELFF.

V usage is TRBV12-3 or TRBV12-4 and J usage is TRBJ1-2; 12 nucleotides align to TRBD1. The CDR3 runs 15 residues. J was trimmed by 1 base and V by 5 bases; bases with no gene match: 2. The CDR3 loop is CASSGTGGNNYGYTF. As DNA, the CDR3 is TGTGCCAGCAGTGGGACAGGGGGCAATAACTATGGCTACACCTTC.

This clonotype was observed at least ten times. The rearrangement links TRBV5-5 to TRBJ2-7; no reliable D call. Germline loops: CDR1 SGHKS, CDR2 YYEKEE (reference sequence). CDR3 length: 13 amino acids. Trimming pared 1 base from V and 3 bases from J, leaving 8 bases between. CDR3 sequence: CASSLRVGYEQYV. In nucleotides, the CDR3 is TGTGCCAGCAGCTTGAGGGTTGGCTACGAGCAGTACGTC.

This clonotype occurred a few times. The chain combines TRBV14 with TRBJ2-7; 9 nucleotides align to TRBD2. After removal of 0 bases from V and 3 bases from J, the junction contained 15 bases not matched to a gene. This CDR3 comprises 19 residues. Germline assignment: CDR1 SGHDN and CDR2 FVKESK. CDR3 nucleotides: TGTGCCAGCAGCCAAGAGGGCCTTGTGGGGCTAGCGGGATTCTACGAGCAGTACTTC. This gives the protein CASSQEGLVGLAGFYEQYF.

V is TRBV10-2 and J is TRBJ2-1, with D possibly matching TRBD2 (5 bases). CDR1 is WSHSY, CDR2 SAAADI, per germline. The CDR3 covers 15 residues. The ends were cut back, 8 bases at V and 8 bases at J, with 22 bases in the middle. The CDR3 reads CASSEGQRPQHEQFF. CDR3 sequence (DNA): TGCGCCAGCTCCGAGGGCCAGCGGCCCCAACATGAGCAGTTCTTC.

This chain connects TRBV10-1 to TRBJ2-1, with TRBD2 matching 11 bases. This CDR3 has 15 residues. Germline CDR1 and CDR2: WNHNN and SYGVQD (reference sequence). The junction had 3 bases not matched to a gene; V was cut back by 2 bases and J by 6 bases. CDR3 bases: TGCGCCAGCAGTGAGCGACTAGCGGGGCGCAATGAGCAGTTCTTC. It encodes CASSERLAGRNEQFF.

The table lists this clonotype with a count of one. A read error is possible here, since a much larger clone lies one base away. V is TRBV20-1 and J is TRBJ2-7, with D possibly TRBD1 on 5 matching bases. CDR3 length: 13 amino acids. Germline V lookup: CDR1 DFQATT, CDR2 SNEGSKA (reference sequence). V was cut by 8 bases and J by 9 bases, with 23 bases left in between. CDR3 protein: CSSEDIRLHGQYF. The CDR3 coding sequence is TGCAGTTCTGAGGACATCCGCCTACATGGGCAGTACTTC.